Presented here are 29 T cell receptor beta chains from one specimen sequenced in a study of T cells in women clearing cervical HPV infection. Profiling relied on immunoSEQ multiplex PCR, and the TCRdb table lists in-frame clones only, not all of them. The sample table includes about 32,000 clones. Specimen: blood buffy coat. The receptors shown here come from a woman between 18 and 75 years old with a cervical HPV16 infection that either progressed to CIN3+ or cleared (not recorded which).

On this clone: The CDR3 end is not reached by the read, which stops 3 residues before it; the germline J gene fills it in. V gene TRBV15 combines with J gene TRBJ1-2; TRBD1 matches 7 bases. The CDR3 covers 12 residues. Losses at the gene ends were 5 bases for V and 7 bases for J; bases not matched to a gene: 4. The germline CDR1 and CDR2 sequences are LNHNV and YYDKDF (reference sequence). The sequenced CDR3 bases are TGTGCCACCAGCGAAAACAGGGGTGGC. This sequence encodes CATSENRGG. The full CDR3 sequence reads CATSENRGGYTF.

Concerning this clone itself: The read comes to an end 3 residues before the CDR3 does, leaving the germline J gene to fill in the end. The chain carries TRBV10-2 and TRBJ1-2; 11 bases map to TRBD1. Germline V gene data show CDR1 as WSHSY and CDR2 as SAAADI. V was pared by 6 bases and J by 4 bases, with 7 bases of the junction left unmatched. This CDR3 comprises 15 residues. CDR3 amino acids: CASRLGTGGSYGYTF. Partial CDR3 DNA: TGCGCCAGCAGACTCGGGACAGGGGGGAGCTATGGC.

Of note for this clone: The sequence runs out 3 residues before the end of the CDR3; the remainder is reconstructed from the germline J gene. The genes are TRBV19 and TRBJ1-3; TRBD1 might be the D (6 bases). Between the trimmed V and J ends, which lost 5 bases and 4 bases, there was a span of 9 bases. CDR1 is LNHDA, CDR2 SQIVND, per germline (reference sequence). The CDR3 runs to 13 residues. CDR3 amino acids: CASSGQIGNTIYF. The DNA read from the CDR3 is TGTGCCAGTAGTGGACAGATAGGAAACACC.

Worth noting for this clone: Read coverage stops 3 residues before the CDR3 terminus; the germline J gene supplies the remainder. V gene TRBV18 combines with J gene TRBJ1-2; 7 bases fit TRBD1. The CDR3 covers 15 residues. CDR1 is KGHSH, CDR2 LQKENI, per germline. Germline trimming cut 3 bases from V and 6 bases from J; bases unmatched to any gene: 10. The sequenced part of the CDR3 DNA is TGTGCCAGCTCACCCTATTACGACAGGGTCCATGGC. Residues: CASSPYYDRVHG. The CDR3 in its entirety is CASSPYYDRVHGYTF.

Details on this clone: Read data end 3 residues before the CDR3 end; the end is taken from the germline J gene. The V and J genes are TRBV20-1 and TRBJ2-3; perhaps TRBD1 as D (6 bases). The CDR3 covers 15 residues. The V gene's germline CDR1 is DFQATT and CDR2 SNEGSKA (reference sequence). V was clipped by 3 bases and J by 0 bases, with 13 bases between them. The CDR3 spells CSARGHRTSTDTQYF. Partial CDR3 DNA: TGCAGTGCTAGGGGACACCGAACTAGCACAGATACG.

In regard to this clone: The read ends 3 residues early relative to the CDR3; the germline J gene fills the gap. The V and J genes are TRBV20-1 and TRBJ2-5; 9 positions match TRBD1. V shed 5 bases and J 1 base; nucleotides not matched to a gene: 8. Germline CDR1 and CDR2: DFQATT and SNEGSKA (reference sequence). The CDR3 totals 15 residues. The CDR3 DNA, read in part, is TGCAGTGCTGCCGGACAGGGGAGCCCCCAAGAGACC. Encoded protein: CSAAGQGSPQET. In full, the CDR3 reads CSAAGQGSPQETQYF.

Details on this clone: The observed sequence ends 3 residues before the CDR3 terminus, with the missing tail filled in from the germline J gene. The chain combines TRBV5-1 with TRBJ2-3, with TRBD2 matching 9 bases. After removal of 4 bases from V and 4 bases from J, the junction contained 10 bases not matched to a gene. CDR1 and CDR2 from the germline V gene are SGHRS and YFSETQ. The CDR3 is 16 residues long. The DNA read from the CDR3 is TGCGCCAGCAGCAGGAATAGCGGGGGTGTGGCAGATACG. As protein: CASSRNSGGVADT. The whole CDR3 protein is CASSRNSGGVADTQYF.

Turning to this clone: The read comes to an end 3 residues before the CDR3 does, leaving the germline J gene to fill in the end. The V call is TRBV7-3, the J call TRBJ1-1; TRBD1 aligns across 7 bases. The germline V gene encodes CDR1 SGHTA and CDR2 FQGTGA. The CDR3 extends over 15 amino acids. The covered CDR3 bases are TGTGCCAGCAGCTTAACGGTCGGGACAGCGACAGAA. Translated, it gives CASSLTVGTATE. The whole CDR3 region reads CASSLTVGTATEAFF.

With regard to this clone: The CDR3 end falls 3 residues outside the read, so it is completed with the germline J gene. This rearrangement joins TRBV12-3 or TRBV12-4 to TRBJ1-6, with 7 bases aligning to TRBD1. CDR3 length: 14 amino acids. V was pared by 4 bases and J by 8 bases, with 5 bases of the junction left unmatched. The chain's CDR3 is CASSSGGSDSPLHF. The DNA read from the CDR3 is TGTGCCAGCAGTTCAGGGGGGTCGGATTCACCC.

As regards this clone: The read halts 3 residues ahead of the CDR3 end, with the missing end drawn from the germline J gene. V is TRBV2 and J is TRBJ1-2; 7 positions match TRBD1. This CDR3 contains 13 residues. The germline gives CDR1 SNHLY, CDR2 FYNNEI. The V segment lost 6 bases and the J segment 7 bases; nucleotides outside the gene matches: 8. The CDR3 protein is CASRDEGALGYTF. The CDR3 DNA, read in part, is TGTGCCAGCAGAGACGAGGGGGCTCTTGGC.

For this clone: The observed sequence ends 3 residues before the CDR3 terminus, with the missing tail filled in from the germline J gene. The genes are TRBV18 and TRBJ2-3; 7 nucleotides align to TRBD1. CDR3 length equals 17 residues. Germline values: CDR1 KGHSH, CDR2 LQKENI. The J segment lost 4 bases and the V segment lost 1 base, leaving 11 bases of the junction unmatched. CDR3 region: CASSPLKGAGSADTQYF. The DNA read from the CDR3 is TGTGCCAGCTCACCACTAAAGGGGGCAGGTTCAGCAGATACG.

Note on this clone: The sequenced fragment ends 3 residues before the CDR3 boundary, so the rest is inferred from the germline J gene. The rearrangement joins TRBV5-1 to TRBJ2-7; possible D gene TRBD2, 6 bases. CDR1 is SGHRS and CDR2 is YFSETQ in the germline V gene. The CDR3 runs to 16 residues. With 0 bases removed from V and 0 bases from J, the gap between germline ends came to 13 bases. The CDR3 is CASSLGVAVSSYEQYF. CDR3 DNA, as far as it was read: TGCGCCAGCAGCTTGGGCGTAGCGGTGAGCTCCTACGAG.

A word on this clone: The read comes to an end 3 residues before the CDR3 does, leaving the germline J gene to fill in the end. This chain joins TRBV5-1 and TRBJ1-2, with 9 nucleotides matching TRBD1. Germline assignment: CDR1 SGHRS and CDR2 YFSETQ. CDR3 length: 14 amino acids. V lost 4 bases, J lost 3 bases, and 4 bases stayed unmatched. The CDR3 bases that were read are TGCGCCAGCAGCCCCGGGACAGGGTACTATGGC. Protein sequence: CASSPGTGYYG. The full CDR3 protein is CASSPGTGYYGYTF.

A note on this clone: The read terminates 3 residues before the CDR3 end, so the remaining end is supplied by the germline J gene. The rearrangement joins TRBV2 to TRBJ2-2; 7 bases map to TRBD1. Germline values: CDR1 SNHLY, CDR2 FYNNEI. The length of the CDR3 is 15 residues. V was pared by 4 bases and J by 5 bases, with 7 bases of the junction left unmatched. CDR3: CASSGQGGGTGELFF. CDR3 bases read: TGTGCCAGCAGTGGACAGGGTGGGGGAACCGGGGAG. The full variable domain, rest sourced from reference TRBV2 and TRBJ2-2, is EPEVTQTPSHQVTQMGQEVILRCVPISNHLYFYWYRQILGQKVEFLVSFYNNEISEKSEIFDDQFSVERPDGSNFTLKIRSTKLEDSAMYFCASSGQGGGTGELFFGEGSRLTVL.

This CDR3 is CASSLGQGDGELFF. The CDR3 DNA, read in part, is TGTGCCAGCAGTTTAGGGCAGGGGGACGGGGAG. This chain joins TRBV12-3 or TRBV12-4 and TRBJ2-2, with 7 bases lining up with TRBD1. The read falls 3 residues short of the CDR3 end, and the missing part is taken from the germline J gene. The CDR3 totals 14 residues. The V gene end was trimmed by 1 base and the J gene end by 7 bases; junction bases not matched to a gene: 3.

Concerning this clone: Read coverage stops 3 residues before the CDR3 terminus; the germline J gene supplies the remainder. V usage is TRBV5-1 and J usage is TRBJ2-5; 8 bases align to TRBD1. Germline-derived CDR1 and CDR2 are SGHRS and YFSETQ. V shed 4 bases and J 5 bases; nucleotides not matched to a gene: 4. The CDR3 is 13 amino acids. The chain's CDR3 is CASSLTGGETQYF. The CDR3 bases that were read are TGCGCCAGCAGCCTTACAGGGGGGGAGACC.

CDR3 DNA (partial): TGTGCCAGCAGTGAGACCGCGGATTATGAG. Translating gives CASSETADYE. The whole CDR3 region reads CASSETADYEQFF. This chain links TRBV2 with TRBJ2-1, with no clear D. Coverage ceases 3 residues before the CDR3 finishes, and the germline J gene fills in the end. Germline V CDR1 and CDR2: SNHLY, FYNNEI. With 3 bases removed from V and 8 bases from J, the gap between germline ends came to 11 bases. The CDR3 has 13 amino acids. The full variable domain, its missing parts supplied by reference TRBV2 and TRBJ2-1, is EPEVTQTPSHQVTQMGQEVILRCVPISNHLYFYWYRQILGQKVEFLVSFYNNEISEKSEIFDDQFSVERPDGSNFTLKIRSTKLEDSAMYFCASSETADYEQFFGPGTRLTVL.

Concerning this clone: The CDR3 extends 3 residues past the end of the read, so its final part is completed from the germline J gene. This chain uses TRBV20-1 with TRBJ1-2, with 9 bases that match TRBD1. Germline loops: CDR1 DFQATT, CDR2 SNEGSKA (reference sequence). This CDR3 is 13 amino acids long. V lost 6 bases to trimming and J lost 6 bases; unmatched junction nucleotides: 8. The chain's CDR3 is CSAVRDRVDGYTF. The DNA read from the CDR3 is TGCAGTGCAGTCCGGGACAGGGTGGATGGC.

CDR3 region: CASTPPRFEAFF. CDR3 DNA (partial): TGTGCCAGCACCCCACCCCGGTTTGAA. V and J are TRBV11-2 and TRBJ1-1; D is unclear. The CDR3 end is not reached by the read, which stops 3 residues before it; the germline J gene fills it in. Germline V lookup: CDR1 SGHAT, CDR2 FQNNGV. Trimming shortened V by 7 bases and J by 7 bases, and 13 bases separated the two germline ends. This CDR3 has 12 amino acids.

On this clone itself: The CDR3 end is not reached by the read, which stops 3 residues before it; the germline J gene fills it in. This chain joins TRBV4-2 and TRBJ1-2; 10 bases align to TRBD1. CDR3 length: 14 amino acids. Germline-derived CDR1 and CDR2 are LGHNA and YNFKEQ. The CDR3 DNA, read in part, is TGTGCCAGCAGCCAAGATACGACAGGGGGCGGC. This sequence encodes CASSQDTTGGG. The CDR3, in full, reads CASSQDTTGGGYTF.

A word on this clone: Read sequence stops 3 residues before the CDR3 end, and the germline J gene provides the missing end. This chain uses TRBV5-1 with TRBJ2-2; 7 bases map to TRBD2. The CDR3 has 16 residues. V was clipped by 0 bases and J by 1 base; unmatched bases: 3. CDR1 is SGHRS, CDR2 YFSETQ, per germline. The CDR3: CASSLAGGGNTGELFF. The sequenced part of the CDR3 DNA is TGCGCCAGCAGCTTGGCCGGCGGGGGGAACACCGGGGAG.

As concerns this clone: The CDR3 is cut off 3 residues early in the read; its end comes from the germline J gene. V gene TRBV19 combines with J gene TRBJ1-1; D is perhaps TRBD1 (5 bases). CDR3 length equals 16 residues. The germline V gene encodes CDR1 LNHDA and CDR2 SQIVND (reference sequence). V dropped 7 bases and J dropped 2 bases, with 20 bases sitting between them. The sequenced part of the CDR3 DNA is TGTGCCAGTACCACAAGGTGGACACAGGCCAACACTGAA. Residues: CASTTRWTQANTE. The whole CDR3 is CASTTRWTQANTEAFF.

Turning to this clone: The read ends 3 residues early relative to the CDR3; the germline J gene fills the gap. The chain joins TRBV19 to TRBJ2-3; D unclear. The CDR3 contains 11 residues. The germline gives CDR1 LNHDA, CDR2 SQIVND (reference sequence). Trimming left V 6 bases short and J 5 bases short, with 6 bases between. The sequenced CDR3 bases are TGTGCCAGTAGAACCGGAGATACG. Its translation is CASRTGDT. The entire CDR3 protein reads CASRTGDTQYF.

To note about this clone: The observed sequence ends 3 residues before the CDR3 terminus, with the missing tail filled in from the germline J gene. The rearrangement joins TRBV19 to TRBJ1-2, with a tentative D call TRBD1 (5 bases). The CDR3 is made up of 14 amino acids. V gave up 7 bases and J gave up 2 bases, with 14 bases separating them. The germline gives CDR1 LNHDA, CDR2 SQIVND (reference sequence). The CDR3 sequence: CASTRAQGNYGYTF. Partial CDR3 DNA: TGTGCCAGTACAAGGGCCCAGGGAAACTATGGC. The full variable domain, with the rest looked up from reference TRBV19 and TRBJ1-2, is DGGITQSPKYLFRKEGQNVTLSCEQNLNHDAMYWYRQDPGQGLRLIYYSQIVNDFQKGDIAEGYSVSREKKESFPLTVTSAQKNPTAFYLCASTRAQGNYGYTFGSGTRLTVV.

Turning to this clone: The CDR3 end is not reached by the read, which stops 3 residues before it; the germline J gene fills it in. V and J are TRBV7-9 and TRBJ1-6, with TRBD1 as a possible D gene (6 bases). V was cut by 5 bases and J by 6 bases, with 14 bases left in between. CDR1 SEHNR and CDR2 FQNEAQ come from the germline V gene (reference sequence). CDR3 length: 15 residues. The CDR3 protein is CASSPRRGSNSPLHF. Incomplete CDR3 DNA: TGTGCCAGCAGCCCCAGGAGGGGGTCTAATTCACCC.

A note on this clone: The CDR3 extends 3 residues past the end of the read, so its final part is completed from the germline J gene. The chain couples TRBV29-1 to TRBJ1-2, with 7 bases lining up with TRBD1. The CDR3 extends over 12 amino acids. Trimming at V came to 6 bases and at J to 3 bases, leaving 4 bases not matched to a gene. CDR1 is SQVTM, CDR2 ANQGSEA, per germline. This chain's CDR3 is CSVSGTDYGYTF. The DNA read from the CDR3 is TGCAGCGTCTCCGGGACAGACTATGGC.

A remark on this clone: Read sequence stops 3 residues before the CDR3 end, and the germline J gene provides the missing end. The chain carries TRBV6-4 and TRBJ2-1; D perhaps matches TRBD2 (7 bases). With 5 bases removed from V and 6 bases from J, the gap between germline ends came to 11 bases. This CDR3 is built from 13 residues. Germline CDR1 is MRHNA and CDR2 is SNTAGT. The CDR3 region is CASSRGAANEQFF. The CDR3 DNA, read in part, is TGTGCCAGCAGTCGGGGGGCCGCCAATGAG.

As to this clone: The sequence runs out 3 residues before the end of the CDR3; the remainder is reconstructed from the germline J gene. J is TRBJ1-1 and V is TRBV5-5; tentative D call: TRBD1 (5 bases). The CDR3 extends over 15 amino acids. The germline gives CDR1 SGHKS, CDR2 YYEKEE (reference sequence). V was cut by 6 bases and J by 0 bases, with 15 bases left in between. The CDR3 DNA, read in part, is TGTGCCAGCACCTTCCGAGACAGTATGAACACTGAA. It translates to CASTFRDSMNTE. The whole CDR3 is CASTFRDSMNTEAFF.

Note on this clone: The CDR3 end lies 3 residues beyond the end of the read and is filled in from the germline J gene. This chain links TRBV11-2 with TRBJ1-1; D ambiguous. Germline CDR1 reads SGHAT; CDR2 reads FQNNGV. The CDR3 spans 12 residues. This CDR3 is CASSPDKPGAFF. The CDR3 DNA, read in part, is TGTGCCAGCAGCCCCGACAAACCCGGC.